The 2 T cell receptor beta chains below were found in one sample sequenced in a study of cytomegalovirus exposure and HLA in healthy donors (TCRdb year 2017). Libraries were made using the immunoSEQ multiplex PCR assay. For the multiplex PCR, a mixture combining 60 forward primers for TCR Vbeta segments and 13 reverse primers for TCR Jbeta segments was used. TCRdb retrieved this table from immuneACCESS and kept in-frame rearrangements only. Not all clones are present; in checked studies, unresolved V genes account for under half, and no reason is known for the remainder. The table for this sample lists about 130,000 clones; approximately 77% of them were counted only once. 2% to 2.5% of the sample comes from the top ten. The sample was PBMCs. Source of these receptors: a young man in good health and CMV-seronegative.

J is TRBJ1-2 and V is TRBV6-5; 10 nucleotides match TRBD1. The CDR3 loop spans 14 amino acids. The V gene end was trimmed by 5 bases and the J gene end by 8 bases; junction bases not matched to a gene: 8. Per germline, CDR1 MNHEY and CDR2 SVGAGI. CDR3 amino acids: CASSPRGQGQGYTF. The DNA of the CDR3 is TGTGCCAGCAGTCCCCGGGGACAGGGGCAAGGCTACACCTTC.

The rearrangement links TRBV7-9 to TRBJ2-2; the D gene is possibly TRBD1 (6 bases). The V gene's germline CDR1 is SEHNR and CDR2 FQNEAQ (reference sequence). This CDR3 has 15 amino acids. V gave up 1 base and J gave up 10 bases, with 16 bases separating them. CDR3: CASSLVPQGPEELFF. The CDR3 nucleotides are TGTGCCAGCAGCTTAGTGCCACAGGGCCCAGAGGAGCTGTTTTTT.